A selection of T cell receptor beta chains follows, all from one sample in a study of chemoradiotherapy in HPV16-positive cancers. Using immunoSEQ multiplex PCR, the repertoire was profiled, and TCRdb retains in-frame clones only, with some absent. The table lists 30,000 or so clones, around 88% of them singletons. This specimen was blood, taken from a patient who underwent chemoradiotherapy. The receptors stem from a human donor with HPV-associated anogenital cancer. CDR3s include the opening cysteine and the closing phenylalanine or tryptophan. Each record gives: V gene, D gene, J gene, clone size, CDR3 protein, CDR3 DNA. The D gene is left open where the match is weak. Part of the rows lack a size; the others show once, few, many or a class for expanded clones.

v_call: TRBV5-6; d_call: TRBD2; j_call: TRBJ2-3; clone_size: NA; cdr3_aa: CASSLGLAGGILF; cdr3_nt: TGTGCCAGCAGCTTGGGTCTAGCGGGAGGGATCCTATTT
v_call: TRBV6-5; d_call: NA; j_call: TRBJ1-5; clone_size: once; cdr3_aa: CASSYSGSGNQPQHF; cdr3_nt: TGTGCCAGCAGTTACTCAGGGTCCGGCAATCAGCCCCAGCATTTT
v_call: TRBV2; d_call: NA; j_call: TRBJ2-7; clone_size: NA; cdr3_aa: CARRQPLTYEQYF; cdr3_nt: TGTGCCCGGAGACAACCCCTAACCTACGAGCAGTACTTC
v_call: TRBV4-1; d_call: NA; j_call: TRBJ1-4; clone_size: NA; cdr3_aa: CASSQEAGGELFF; cdr3_nt: TGCGCCAGCAGCCAAGAGGCGGGGGGGGAACTGTTTTTT
v_call: TRBV29-1; d_call: NA; j_call: TRBJ1-1; clone_size: NA; cdr3_aa: CSVETTTEAFF; cdr3_nt: TGCAGCGTTGAGACCACCACTGAAGCTTTCTTT
v_call: TRBV29-1; d_call: NA; j_call: TRBJ2-7; clone_size: NA; cdr3_aa: CSVEAGTETLYEQYF; cdr3_nt: TGCAGCGTTGAAGCCGGGACTGAGACTTTATACGAGCAGTACTTC
v_call: TRBV7-6; d_call: TRBD1; j_call: TRBJ1-1; clone_size: NA; cdr3_aa: CASSPGTGQAFF; cdr3_nt: TGTGCCAGCAGTCCCGGGACAGGGCAAGCTTTCTTT
v_call: TRBV6-1; d_call: TRBD1; j_call: TRBJ2-5; clone_size: few; cdr3_aa: CASSEWRGTGIGVETQYF; cdr3_nt: TGTGCCAGCAGTGAATGGAGAGGGACAGGGATTGGGGTGGAGACCCAGTACTTC
v_call: TRBV29-1; d_call: TRBD1; j_call: TRBJ1-5; clone_size: NA; cdr3_aa: CSVEDYRGQPQHF; cdr3_nt: TGCAGCGTTGAAGATTACAGGGGACAGCCCCAGCATTTT
v_call: TRBV9; d_call: TRBD1; j_call: TRBJ2-5; clone_size: NA; cdr3_aa: CASSVAGGGETQYF; cdr3_nt: TGTGCCAGCAGCGTAGCAGGGGGCGGGGAGACCCAGTACTTC
v_call: TRBV11-2; d_call: NA; j_call: TRBJ2-3; clone_size: NA; cdr3_aa: CASSVGLGNTDTQYF; cdr3_nt: TGTGCCAGCAGCGTTGGGCTGGGGAACACAGATACGCAGTATTTT
v_call: TRBV7-9; d_call: NA; j_call: TRBJ2-1; clone_size: once; cdr3_aa: CASSLVVDNEQFF; cdr3_nt: TGTGCCAGCAGCTTAGTGGTAGACAATGAGCAGTTCTTC
v_call: TRBV6-1; d_call: NA; j_call: TRBJ1-5; clone_size: NA; cdr3_aa: CASSPDASNQPQHF; cdr3_nt: TGTGCCAGCAGCCCCGACGCTAGCAATCAGCCCCAGCATTTT
v_call: TRBV5-1; d_call: TRBD2; j_call: TRBJ2-5; clone_size: few; cdr3_aa: CASSLGGLDEETQYF; cdr3_nt: TGCGCCAGCAGCCTGGGCGGACTAGATGAAGAGACCCAGTACTTC
v_call: TRBV11-2; d_call: NA; j_call: TRBJ2-3; clone_size: NA; cdr3_aa: CASSLVLFSTDTQYF; cdr3_nt: TGTGCCAGCAGCTTAGTGCTGTTTTCCACAGATACGCAGTATTTT
v_call: TRBV28; d_call: NA; j_call: TRBJ1-5; clone_size: NA; cdr3_aa: CASSLGAVNQPQHF; cdr3_nt: TGTGCCAGCAGTTTAGGGGCAGTCAATCAGCCCCAGCATTTT
v_call: TRBV9; d_call: TRBD1; j_call: TRBJ2-5; clone_size: NA; cdr3_aa: CASSYRDRDFQETQYF; cdr3_nt: TGTGCCAGCAGCTACCGGGACAGGGATTTCCAAGAGACCCAGTACTTC
v_call: TRBV6-5; d_call: NA; j_call: TRBJ2-5; clone_size: once; cdr3_aa: CASRKTSETQYF; cdr3_nt: TGTGCCAGCAGAAAAACCTCGGAGACCCAGTACTTC
v_call: TRBV29-1; d_call: TRBD1; j_call: TRBJ1-1; clone_size: NA; cdr3_aa: CSAEGGGTEAFF; cdr3_nt: TGCAGCGCCGAAGGGGGCGGAACTGAAGCTTTCTTT
v_call: TRBV7-9; d_call: NA; j_call: TRBJ2-4; clone_size: NA; cdr3_aa: CASSLAPIGGAKNIQYF; cdr3_nt: TGTGCCAGCAGCTTAGCCCCTATAGGGGGAGCCAAAAACATTCAGTACTTC
v_call: TRBV7-2; d_call: NA; j_call: TRBJ2-5; clone_size: NA; cdr3_aa: CASSLIGTRETQYF; cdr3_nt: TGTGCCAGCAGCTTAATAGGGACCCGAGAGACCCAGTACTTC
v_call: TRBV10-3; d_call: NA; j_call: TRBJ1-1; clone_size: NA; cdr3_aa: CAIRRGGNTEAFF; cdr3_nt: TGTGCCATCAGGAGGGGGGGGAACACTGAAGCTTTCTTT
v_call: TRBV5-1; d_call: NA; j_call: TRBJ1-1; clone_size: once; cdr3_aa: CASSPGVSSGFTEAFF; cdr3_nt: TGCGCCAGCAGTCCAGGAGTCTCGTCGGGGTTCACTGAAGCTTTCTTT
v_call: TRBV4-1; d_call: NA; j_call: TRBJ1-1; clone_size: NA; cdr3_aa: CASSPLSNTEAFF; cdr3_nt: TGCGCCAGCAGCCCCCTCTCGAACACTGAAGCTTTCTTT
v_call: TRBV12-5; d_call: NA; j_call: TRBJ2-3; clone_size: NA; cdr3_aa: CASGLVPEDNTQYF; cdr3_nt: TGTGCTAGTGGTTTGGTACCCGAAGATAATACGCAGTATTTT
v_call: TRBV27; d_call: NA; j_call: TRBJ2-5; clone_size: NA; cdr3_aa: CASSLSLEETQYF; cdr3_nt: TGTGCCAGCAGTTTAAGTTTAGAAGAGACCCAGTACTTC
v_call: TRBV6-1; d_call: NA; j_call: TRBJ1-5; clone_size: NA; cdr3_aa: CASSEKVGTTGQPQHF; cdr3_nt: TGTGCCAGCAGTGAAAAGGTAGGGACGACGGGTCAGCCCCAGCATTTT
v_call: TRBV7-3; d_call: NA; j_call: TRBJ2-1; clone_size: NA; cdr3_aa: CASSPGNNEQFF; cdr3_nt: TGTGCCAGCAGCCCAGGGAACAATGAGCAGTTCTTC
v_call: TRBV5-1; d_call: NA; j_call: TRBJ2-7; clone_size: NA; cdr3_aa: CASSLPSGRPPYEQYF; cdr3_nt: TGCGCCAGCAGCCTTCCATCGGGCCGACCCCCCTACGAGCAGTACTTC
v_call: TRBV7-2; d_call: NA; j_call: TRBJ2-1; clone_size: NA; cdr3_aa: CASSGGFGAPNEQFF; cdr3_nt: TGTGCCAGCAGCGGCGGGTTTGGGGCGCCGAATGAGCAGTTCTTC
v_call: TRBV7-8; d_call: NA; j_call: TRBJ1-1; clone_size: NA; cdr3_aa: CASSLMITATEAFF; cdr3_nt: TGTGCCAGCAGCTTAATGATTACAGCCACTGAAGCTTTCTTT
v_call: TRBV2; d_call: TRBD1; j_call: TRBJ1-3; clone_size: NA; cdr3_aa: CASSVGQGAREGNTIYF; cdr3_nt: TGTGCCAGCAGTGTGGGACAGGGGGCGCGGGAAGGAAACACCATATATTTT
v_call: TRBV5-6; d_call: TRBD2; j_call: TRBJ2-5; clone_size: NA; cdr3_aa: CASSLGWTSPETQYF; cdr3_nt: TGTGCCAGCAGCTTGGGGTGGACTAGCCCAGAGACCCAGTACTTC
v_call: TRBV6-4; d_call: NA; j_call: TRBJ1-6; clone_size: NA; cdr3_aa: CASSGQGGGSPLHF; cdr3_nt: TGTGCCAGCTCGGGCCAGGGAGGTGGTTCACCCCTCCACTTT
v_call: TRBV25-1; d_call: NA; j_call: TRBJ1-2; clone_size: NA; cdr3_aa: CASSVPWGYTF; cdr3_nt: TGTGCCAGCAGTGTCCCTTGGGGCTACACCTTC
v_call: TRBV5-1; d_call: NA; j_call: TRBJ2-3; clone_size: NA; cdr3_aa: CASSLDPSVPQYF; cdr3_nt: TGCGCCAGCAGCTTGGACCCCTCAGTCCCGCAGTATTTT
v_call: TRBV2; d_call: TRBD1; j_call: TRBJ1-2; clone_size: NA; cdr3_aa: CASSEEGQGRTNYGYTF; cdr3_nt: TGTGCCAGCAGTGAGGAGGGACAGGGAAGAACTAACTATGGCTACACCTTC
v_call: TRBV4-1; d_call: NA; j_call: TRBJ1-5; clone_size: NA; cdr3_aa: CASSQDLGGYQPQHF; cdr3_nt: TGCGCCAGCAGCCAAGATCTAGGCGGATATCAGCCCCAGCATTTT
v_call: TRBV28; d_call: NA; j_call: TRBJ1-5; clone_size: NA; cdr3_aa: CASSLGEGRGNQPQHF; cdr3_nt: TGTGCCAGCAGTTTGGGGGAGGGTAGGGGCAATCAGCCCCAGCATTTT
v_call: TRBV28; d_call: TRBD2; j_call: TRBJ2-7; clone_size: NA; cdr3_aa: CASSLRSGRSYEQYF; cdr3_nt: TGTGCCAGCAGCCTCCGTAGCGGGCGCTCCTACGAGCAGTACTTC
v_call: TRBV9; d_call: NA; j_call: TRBJ1-2; clone_size: NA; cdr3_aa: CASSVGAATLYGYTF; cdr3_nt: TGTGCCAGCAGCGTAGGGGCTGCAACCCTCTATGGCTACACCTTC
v_call: TRBV10-2; d_call: NA; j_call: TRBJ1-1; clone_size: few; cdr3_aa: CATRDTSRSTEAFF; cdr3_nt: TGCGCCACCCGGGACACGAGTCGGAGCACTGAAGCTTTCTTT
v_call: TRBV4-2; d_call: NA; j_call: TRBJ1-3; clone_size: NA; cdr3_aa: CASSQDFAQSGNTIYF; cdr3_nt: TGTGCCAGCAGCCAAGATTTTGCTCAAAGTGGAAACACCATATATTTT
v_call: TRBV19; d_call: TRBD2; j_call: TRBJ2-1; clone_size: NA; cdr3_aa: CASSPLGTSGYNEQFF; cdr3_nt: TGTGCCAGTAGTCCCCTCGGGACTAGCGGTTACAATGAGCAGTTCTTC
v_call: TRBV6-6; d_call: NA; j_call: TRBJ1-5; clone_size: NA; cdr3_aa: CASSYPPTDSNQPQHF; cdr3_nt: TGTGCCAGCAGTTACCCCCCGACGGATAGCAATCAGCCCCAGCATTTT
v_call: TRBV19; d_call: NA; j_call: TRBJ2-5; clone_size: NA; cdr3_aa: CASSDARRRETQYF; cdr3_nt: TGTGCCAGTAGTGACGCGAGGAGGAGAGAGACCCAGTACTTC
v_call: TRBV6-1; d_call: TRBD1; j_call: TRBJ1-1; clone_size: once; cdr3_aa: CASSVTGETEAFF; cdr3_nt: TGTGCCAGCAGCGTGACAGGGGAGACTGAAGCTTTCTTT
v_call: TRBV28; d_call: NA; j_call: TRBJ1-2; clone_size: NA; cdr3_aa: CASSLGGGYGYTF; cdr3_nt: TGTGCCAGCAGTTTAGGGGGAGGCTATGGCTACACCTTC